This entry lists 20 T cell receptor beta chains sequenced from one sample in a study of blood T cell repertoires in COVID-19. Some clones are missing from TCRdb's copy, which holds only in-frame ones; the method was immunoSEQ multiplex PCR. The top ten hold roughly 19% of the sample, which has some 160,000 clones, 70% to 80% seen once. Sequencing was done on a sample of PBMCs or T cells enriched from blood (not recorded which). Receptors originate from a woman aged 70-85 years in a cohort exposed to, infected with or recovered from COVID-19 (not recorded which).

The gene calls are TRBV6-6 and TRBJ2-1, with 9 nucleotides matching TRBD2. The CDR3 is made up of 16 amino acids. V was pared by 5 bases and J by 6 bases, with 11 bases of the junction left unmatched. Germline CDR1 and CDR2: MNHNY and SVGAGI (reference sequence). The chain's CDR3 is CASSGTGTSFANEQFF. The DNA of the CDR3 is TGTGCCAGCAGTGGTACCGGGACTAGCTTCGCCAATGAGCAGTTCTTC.

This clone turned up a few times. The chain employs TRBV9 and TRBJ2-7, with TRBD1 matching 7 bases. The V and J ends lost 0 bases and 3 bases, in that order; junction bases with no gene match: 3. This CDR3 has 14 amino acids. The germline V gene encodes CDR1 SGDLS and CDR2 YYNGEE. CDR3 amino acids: CASSVEAGGYEQYF. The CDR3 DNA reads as TGTGCCAGCAGCGTAGAGGCAGGGGGCTACGAGCAGTACTTC.

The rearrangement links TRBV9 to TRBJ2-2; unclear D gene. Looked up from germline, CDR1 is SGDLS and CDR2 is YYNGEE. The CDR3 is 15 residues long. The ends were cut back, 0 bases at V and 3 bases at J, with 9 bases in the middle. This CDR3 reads CASSVVERDTGELFF. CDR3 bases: TGTGCCAGCAGCGTAGTCGAACGGGACACCGGGGAGCTGTTTTTT.

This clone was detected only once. CDR3 nucleotide sequence: TGTGCCAGCAGTCAACCTGGGACAGGGGGAAACACCATATATTTT. Residues: CASSQPGTGGNTIYF. The gene calls are TRBV14 and TRBJ1-3; 9 nucleotides match TRBD1. After removal of 6 bases from V and 4 bases from J, the junction contained 7 bases not matched to a gene. Per germline, CDR1 SGHDN and CDR2 FVKESK. This CDR3 has 15 amino acids.

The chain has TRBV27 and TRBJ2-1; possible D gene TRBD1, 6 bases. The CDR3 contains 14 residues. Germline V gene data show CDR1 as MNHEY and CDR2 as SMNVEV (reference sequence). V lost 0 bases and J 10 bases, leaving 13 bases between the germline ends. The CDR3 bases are TGTGCCAGCAGTTTATCGACGACAGGTAGGGAGCAGTTCTTC. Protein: CASSLSTTGREQFF.

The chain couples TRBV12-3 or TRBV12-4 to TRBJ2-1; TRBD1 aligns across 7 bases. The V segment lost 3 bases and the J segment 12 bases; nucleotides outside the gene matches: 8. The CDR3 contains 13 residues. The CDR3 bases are TGTGCCAGCAGTTTCTATGGGGACAGTTCGCAGTTCTTC. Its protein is CASSFYGDSSQFF.

This CDR3 is CASSQDQTGGGYEQYF. DNA for the CDR3: TGTGCCAGCAGCCAAGATCAAACGGGGGGTGGCTACGAGCAGTACTTC. This chain uses TRBV4-2 with TRBJ2-7; TRBD2 aligns across 7 bases. Per germline, CDR1 LGHNA and CDR2 YNFKEQ. The CDR3 runs 16 residues. V shed 0 bases, J shed 3 bases, and the junction held 8 bases outside the gene matches.

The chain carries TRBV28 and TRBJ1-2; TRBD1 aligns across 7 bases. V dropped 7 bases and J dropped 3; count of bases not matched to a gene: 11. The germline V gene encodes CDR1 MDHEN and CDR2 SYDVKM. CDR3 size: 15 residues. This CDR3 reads CASTLGGTEHYGYTF. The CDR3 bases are TGTGCCAGCACCTTAGGCGGGACAGAGCACTATGGCTACACCTTC.

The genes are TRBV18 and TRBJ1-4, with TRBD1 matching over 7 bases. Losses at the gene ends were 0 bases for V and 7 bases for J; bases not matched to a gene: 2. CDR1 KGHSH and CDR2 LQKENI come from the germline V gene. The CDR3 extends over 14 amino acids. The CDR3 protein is CASSPPGDSEKLFF. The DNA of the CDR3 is TGTGCCAGCTCACCACCGGGGGACAGTGAAAAACTGTTTTTT.

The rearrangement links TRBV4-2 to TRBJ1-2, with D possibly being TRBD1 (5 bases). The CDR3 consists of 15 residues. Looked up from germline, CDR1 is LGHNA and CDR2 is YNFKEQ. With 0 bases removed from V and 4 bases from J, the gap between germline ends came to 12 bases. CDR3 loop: CASSQDSQGSYGYTF. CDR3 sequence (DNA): TGTGCCAGCAGCCAAGATAGTCAGGGTAGCTATGGCTACACCTTC.

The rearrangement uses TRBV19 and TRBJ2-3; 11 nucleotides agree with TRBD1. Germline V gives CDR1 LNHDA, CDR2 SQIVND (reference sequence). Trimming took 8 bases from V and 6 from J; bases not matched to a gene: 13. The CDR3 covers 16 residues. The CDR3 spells CASSPPVGTGGDTQYF. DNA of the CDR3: TGTGCCAGTTCCCCCCCCGTCGGGACAGGGGGTGATACGCAGTATTTT. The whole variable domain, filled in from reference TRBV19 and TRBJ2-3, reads DGGITQSPKYLFRKEGQNVTLSCEQNLNHDAMYWYRQDPGQGLRLIYYSQIVNDFQKGDIAEGYSVSREKKESFPLTVTSAQKNPTAFYLCASSPPVGTGGDTQYFGPGTRLTVL.

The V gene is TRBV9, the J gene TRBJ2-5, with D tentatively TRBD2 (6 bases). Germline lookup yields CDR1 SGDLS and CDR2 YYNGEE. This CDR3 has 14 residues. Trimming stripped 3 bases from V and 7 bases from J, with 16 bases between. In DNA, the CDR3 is TGTGCCAGCAGCGGGGGGGTCTACTTCGGGACCCAGTACTTC. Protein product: CASSGGVYFGTQYF. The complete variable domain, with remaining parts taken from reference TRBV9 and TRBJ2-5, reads DSGVTQTPKHLITATGQRVTLRCSPRSGDLSVYWYQQSLDQGLQFLIQYYNGEERAKGNILERFSAQQFPDLHSELNLSSLELGDSALYFCASSGGVYFGTQYFGPGTRLLVL.

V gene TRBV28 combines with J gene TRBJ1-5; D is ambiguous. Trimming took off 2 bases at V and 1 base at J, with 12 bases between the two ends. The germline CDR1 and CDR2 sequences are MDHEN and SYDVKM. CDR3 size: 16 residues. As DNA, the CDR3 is TGTGCCAGCAGTTTACCCCGGGTGTCGAGCAATCAGCCCCAGCATTTT. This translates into CASSLPRVSSNQPQHF. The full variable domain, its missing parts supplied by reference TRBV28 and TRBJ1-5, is DVKVTQSSRYLVKRTGEKVFLECVQDMDHENMFWYRQDPGLGLRLIYFSYDVKMKEKGDIPEGYSVSREKKERFSLILESASTNQTSMYLCASSLPRVSSNQPQHFGDGTRLSIL.

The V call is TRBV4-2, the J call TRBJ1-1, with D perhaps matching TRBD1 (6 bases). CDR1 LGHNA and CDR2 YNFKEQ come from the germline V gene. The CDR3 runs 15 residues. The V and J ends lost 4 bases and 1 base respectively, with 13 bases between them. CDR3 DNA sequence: TGTGCCAGCAGCCCATTACAGGGCCCGAACACTGAAGCTTTCTTT. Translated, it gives CASSPLQGPNTEAFF.

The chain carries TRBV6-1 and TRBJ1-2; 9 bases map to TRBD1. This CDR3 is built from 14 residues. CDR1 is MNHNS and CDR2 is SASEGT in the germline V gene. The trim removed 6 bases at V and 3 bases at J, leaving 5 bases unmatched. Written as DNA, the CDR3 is TGTGCCAGCAGAGACCGGGACAGGGACTATGGCTACACCTTC. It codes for CASRDRDRDYGYTF.

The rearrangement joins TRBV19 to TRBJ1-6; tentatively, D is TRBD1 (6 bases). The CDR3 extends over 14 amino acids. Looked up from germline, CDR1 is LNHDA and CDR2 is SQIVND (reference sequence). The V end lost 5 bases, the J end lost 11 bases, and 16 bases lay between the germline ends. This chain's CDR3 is CASSADRTVPPLHF. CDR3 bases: TGTGCCAGTAGTGCAGACAGGACCGTTCCACCCCTCCACTTT.

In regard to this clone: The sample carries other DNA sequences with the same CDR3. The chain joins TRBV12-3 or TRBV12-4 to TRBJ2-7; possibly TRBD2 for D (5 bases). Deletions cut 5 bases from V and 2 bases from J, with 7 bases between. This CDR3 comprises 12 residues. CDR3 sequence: CASSRGTYEQYF. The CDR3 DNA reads TGTGCCAGCAGTAGAGGGACCTACGAGCAGTACTTC.

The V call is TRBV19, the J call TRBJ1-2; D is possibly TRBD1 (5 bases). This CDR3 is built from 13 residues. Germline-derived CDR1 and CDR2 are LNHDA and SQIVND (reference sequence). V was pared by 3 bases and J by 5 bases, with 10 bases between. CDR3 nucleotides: TGTGCCAGTAGTATCGACAGATCTTATGGCTACACCTTC. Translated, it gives CASSIDRSYGYTF.

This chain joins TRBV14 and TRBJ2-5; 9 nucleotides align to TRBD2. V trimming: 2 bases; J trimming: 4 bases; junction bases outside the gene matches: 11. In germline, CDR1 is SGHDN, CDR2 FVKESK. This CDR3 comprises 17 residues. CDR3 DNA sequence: TGTGCCAGCAGCCAAATAGCGGCGGGAGGGCGTTCAGAGACCCAGTACTTC. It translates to CASSQIAAGGRSETQYF. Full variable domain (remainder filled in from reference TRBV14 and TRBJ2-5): EAGVTQFPSHSVIEKGQTVTLRCDPISGHDNLYWYRRVMGKEIKFLLHFVKESKQDESGMPNNRFLAERTGGTYSTLKVQPAELEDSGVYFCASSQIAAGGRSETQYFGPGTRLLVL.

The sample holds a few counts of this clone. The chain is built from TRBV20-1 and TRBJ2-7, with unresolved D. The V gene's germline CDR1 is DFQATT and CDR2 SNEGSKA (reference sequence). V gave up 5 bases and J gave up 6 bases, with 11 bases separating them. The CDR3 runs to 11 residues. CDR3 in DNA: TGCAGTGCTCCCGTGGGCTCCGAGCAGTACTTC. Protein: CSAPVGSEQYF.